This TCR beta chain comes out of a study of beta chain features in type 1 diabetes. Since all of the isolated RNA was reverse transcribed, expressed TCRB transcripts were what got sequenced. Only in-frame clones appear in the TCRdb table, and some are missing; sequencing was by immunoSEQ multiplex PCR. The repertoire holds about 140,000 clones, with approximately 10% as singletons. This clone was counted a few times. The CDR3 runs 18 residues. The trim removed 3 bases at V and 0 bases at J, leaving 12 bases unmatched. The V gene's germline CDR1 is SGHNT and CDR2 YYREEE (reference sequence). This sequence originates from a woman in her thirties or forties in good health. The V call is TRBV5-4, the J call TRBJ2-3; TRBD2 aligns across 8 bases. The sequenced sample was central memory CD4+ T cells from blood. The CDR3 DNA sequence: TGTGCCAGCAGCTCGGCCACACTAGCGGTACATAGCACAGATACGCAGTATTTT. This codes for CASSSATLAVHSTDTQYF.